This passage covers 10 T cell receptor beta chains from one sample sequenced in a study of shared clonotypes between healthy human individuals. TCRdb keeps only in-frame clones here, not all; method: immunoSEQ multiplex PCR. There are hundreds of thousands of clones in the sample; 95% to 96% occur only once, and roughly 0.12% lies in the top ten. Naive CD8 cells comprised CD45RO-negative, CCR7-positively selected cells, excluding terminally differentiated effector memory CD45RA+ cells. The sample taken for sequencing was naive CD8+ T cells sorted from blood. The receptors here all came from a woman in her thirties in good health.

The chain recombines TRBV11-1 with TRBJ2-7; 8 bases are a match to TRBD2. In germline, CDR1 is SGHAT, CDR2 FQDESV (reference sequence). This CDR3 comprises 16 residues. V shed 2 bases and J 3 bases; nucleotides not matched to a gene: 9. The CDR3 sequence is CASSLRSGRAIYEQYF. The CDR3 region has the DNA TGTGCCAGCAGCTTACGCTCCGGGAGGGCAATCTACGAGCAGTACTTC. The full variable domain, completed using reference TRBV11-1 and TRBJ2-7, is EAEVAQSPRYKITEKSQAVAFWCDPISGHATLYWYRQILGQGPELLVQFQDESVVDDSQLPKDRFSAERLKGVDSTLKIQPAELGDSAMYLCASSLRSGRAIYEQYFGPGTRLTVT.

CDR3 DNA: TGCGCCAGCAGCCACGACAATAGGCCCGAAGGGGTGACCTTC. Protein product: CASSHDNRPEGVTF. This rearrangement joins TRBV4-1 to TRBJ1-2, with TRBD1 as a possible D gene (5 bases). The CDR3 consists of 14 residues. Germline lookup yields CDR1 MGHRA and CDR2 YSYEKL. Trimming left V 3 bases short and J 14 bases short, with 22 bases between.

This sequence joins TRBV6-5 and TRBJ2-3, with 11 bases fitting TRBD2. CDR1 and CDR2 from the germline V gene are MNHEY and SVGAGI. J lost 3 bases, V lost 8 bases, and 7 bases had no gene match. This CDR3 comprises 15 residues. CDR3 sequence (DNA): TGTGCCAGCCGACAAGTAGCGGGAGGGACAGATACGCAGTATTTT. Amino acid sequence: CASRQVAGGTDTQYF.

This chain links TRBV2 with TRBJ1-5; maybe TRBD1 (5 bases). Per the germline V gene, CDR1 is SNHLY and CDR2 is FYNNEI. This CDR3 contains 16 residues. With 5 bases removed from V and 0 bases from J, the gap between germline ends came to 14 bases. DNA for the CDR3: TGTGCCAGCAGTCTTGCTTTGACAGATAGCAATCAGCCCCAGCATTTT. It is translated as CASSLALTDSNQPQHF.

This chain connects TRBV27 to TRBJ2-5; 13 bases line up with TRBD2. Germline V gene data show CDR1 as MNHEY and CDR2 as SMNVEV (reference sequence). The CDR3 is 15 amino acids. The V gene end was trimmed by 5 bases and the J gene end by 7 bases; junction bases not matched to a gene: 7. This chain's CDR3 is CASSGGTSGKVTQYF. CDR3 DNA: TGTGCCAGCAGTGGGGGGACTAGCGGGAAGGTGACCCAGTACTTC.

The rearrangement joins TRBV6-5 to TRBJ2-7; no definite D call. This CDR3 has 14 residues. V gave up 0 bases and J gave up 0 bases, with 6 bases separating them. Germline V gene sequence: CDR1 MNHEY, CDR2 SVGAGI. Written as DNA, the CDR3 is TGTGCCAGCAGTTACTCGAGTCCCTCCTACGAGCAGTACTTC. It translates to CASSYSSPSYEQYF.

The rearrangement uses TRBV27 and TRBJ1-5; maybe TRBD1 (5 bases). CDR1 and CDR2 (germline): MNHEY, SMNVEV (reference sequence). The CDR3 contains 17 residues. V was trimmed by 5 bases and J by 9 bases, leaving 26 bases between them. CDR3 coding DNA: TGTGCCAGCAGTCTCGGCCCAGGGACGGGGGATTCTTGGCCCCAGCATTTT. Translating gives CASSLGPGTGDSWPQHF.

The sample holds one count of this clone. The V call is TRBV18, the J call TRBJ2-5; a weak D match, TRBD2 (6 bases). Trimming stripped 6 bases from V and 2 bases from J, with 10 bases between. Germline CDR1 is KGHSH and CDR2 is LQKENI. The CDR3 runs 13 residues. The CDR3 DNA reads TGTGCCAGCTCCAAGGGGAGGCAAGAGACCCAGTACTTC. It is translated as CASSKGRQETQYF.

This clone showed up just once. The chain links TRBV19 to TRBJ2-7, with unresolved D. V gave up 3 bases and J gave up 0 bases, with 12 bases separating them. From germline, CDR1 is LNHDA and CDR2 SQIVND (reference sequence). There are 15 residues in the CDR3. CDR3 in amino acids: CASSIWPTSSYEQYF. The CDR3 coding sequence is TGTGCCAGTAGTATTTGGCCGACCTCCTCCTACGAGCAGTACTTC.

The chain is built from TRBV5-1 and TRBJ1-2; D not resolved. Trimming left V 1 base short and J 8 bases short, with 12 bases between. The length of the CDR3 is 13 residues. The germline V gene encodes CDR1 SGHRS and CDR2 YFSETQ. The CDR3 DNA sequence: TGCGCCAGCAGCTTGACAGCCCCAAGAGGCTACACCTTC. It yields the protein CASSLTAPRGYTF.